This TCR beta chain stems from a study of technical replicates of blood from several donors. Clones were read by immunoSEQ multiplex PCR, and TCRdb kept only the in-frame ones, dropping some. Among tens of thousands of clones listed, 90% to 95% were seen once. CDR3 length: 13 amino acids. The V and J ends lost 7 bases and 4 bases respectively, with 14 bases between them. Germline lookup yields CDR1 SGHDT and CDR2 YYEEEE. The clonotype originates from a human donor in good health. Sequenced sample: T cells isolated from PBMCs. The chain links TRBV5-6 to TRBJ1-2; perhaps TRBD1 as D (5 bases). DNA of the CDR3: TGTGCCAGCCTGGGACTCTCTTCCTATGGCTACACCTTC. Its translation: CASLGLSSYGYTF.